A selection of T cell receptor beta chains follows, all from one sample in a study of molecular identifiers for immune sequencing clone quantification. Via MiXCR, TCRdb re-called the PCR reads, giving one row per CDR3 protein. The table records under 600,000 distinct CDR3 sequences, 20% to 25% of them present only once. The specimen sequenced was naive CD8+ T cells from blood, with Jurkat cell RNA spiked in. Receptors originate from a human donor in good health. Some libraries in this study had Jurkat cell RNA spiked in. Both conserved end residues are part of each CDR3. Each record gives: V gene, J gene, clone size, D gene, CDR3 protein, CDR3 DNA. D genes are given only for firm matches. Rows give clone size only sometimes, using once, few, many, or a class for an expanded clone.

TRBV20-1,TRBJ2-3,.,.,CSAVYRAVGTDTQYF,TGCAGTGCTGTATACAGGGCGGTGGGCACAGATACGCAGTATTTT
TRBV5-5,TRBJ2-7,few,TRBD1,CASSGETGFHPYEQYF,TGTGCCAGCAGCGGCGAGACAGGGTTCCATCCCTACGAGCAGTACTTC
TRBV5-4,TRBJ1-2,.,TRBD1,CASSIGTGGDYGYTF,TGTGCCAGCAGCATAGGGACAGGAGGCGACTATGGCTACACCTTC
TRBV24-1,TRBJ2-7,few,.,CATSDATQGWGEQYF,TGTGCCACCAGTGACGCAACACAGGGATGGGGCGAGCAGTACTTC
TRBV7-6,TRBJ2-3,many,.,CASSGTSADTQYF,TGTGCCAGCAGCGGTACTTCCGCAGATACGCAGTATTTT
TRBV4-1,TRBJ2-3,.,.,CASSPPQVSGFGTDTQYF,TGCGCCAGCAGCCCTCCCCAAGTTTCAGGGTTCGGCACAGATACGCAGTATTTT
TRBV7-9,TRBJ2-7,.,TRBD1,CASSFGTGLYGQYF,TGTGCCAGCAGCTTTGGGACAGGACTTTACGGGCAGTACTTC
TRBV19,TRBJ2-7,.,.,CASSTTGHPSYEQYF,TGTGCCAGTAGTACGACCGGGCATCCTTCCTACGAGCAGTACTTC
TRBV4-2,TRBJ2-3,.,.,CASSQEGYRTDTQYF,TGTGCCAGCAGCCAAGAGGGCTATCGCACAGATACGCAGTATTTT
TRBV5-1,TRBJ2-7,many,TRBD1,CASSFSQGAYYEQYF,TGCGCCAGCAGCTTCAGTCAGGGGGCGTACTACGAGCAGTACTTC
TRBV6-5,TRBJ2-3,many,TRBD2,CASSLAGAWYTQYF,TGTGCCAGCAGTTTAGCGGGAGCTTGGTATACGCAGTATTTT
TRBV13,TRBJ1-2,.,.,CASSLEETGNFNYGYTF,TGTGCCAGCAGCTTGGAAGAGACCGGTAATTTCAACTATGGCTACACCTTC
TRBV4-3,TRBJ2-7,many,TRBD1,CASSPAGGYEQYF,TGTGCCAGCAGCCCGGCAGGGGGCTACGAGCAGTACTTC
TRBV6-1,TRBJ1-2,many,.,CAISSPSVNYGYTF,TGTGCCATCTCTTCTCCCTCCGTTAACTATGGCTACACCTTC
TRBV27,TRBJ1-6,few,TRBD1,CASSFQGGGPLHF,TGTGCCAGCAGTTTCCAGGGGGGTGGACCCCTCCACTTT
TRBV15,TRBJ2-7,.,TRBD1,CATSRQPPGQGLYEQYF,TGTGCCACCAGCAGACAGCCACCGGGACAGGGGTTATACGAGCAGTACTTC
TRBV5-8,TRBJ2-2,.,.,CASALLTNTGELFF,TGTGCCAGCGCGTTGCTAACCAACACCGGGGAGCTGTTTTTT
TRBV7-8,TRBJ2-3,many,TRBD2,CASIKRTGTSGGARTTDTQYF,TGTGCCAGCATCAAAAGGACCGGGACTAGCGGGGGGGCTAGGACCACAGATACGCAGTATTTT
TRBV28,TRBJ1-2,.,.,CASSLWPTDNYGYTF,TGTGCCAGCAGTTTGTGGCCGACAGACAACTATGGCTACACCTTC
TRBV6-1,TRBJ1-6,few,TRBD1,CASSEQGANFPWSNSPLHF,TGTGCCAGCAGCGAACAGGGGGCGAATTTCCCCTGGTCGAATTCACCCCTCCACTTT
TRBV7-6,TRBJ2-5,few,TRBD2,CASSLTGGAGVETQYF,TGTGCCAGCAGCTTAACCGGGGGAGCGGGGGTAGAGACCCAGTACTTC
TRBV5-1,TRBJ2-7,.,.,CASSSGRDEQYF,TGCGCCAGCAGCTCTGGTCGGGACGAGCAGTACTTC
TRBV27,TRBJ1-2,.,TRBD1,CASSFFDVTGKFYGYTF,TGTGCCAGCAGTTTTTTTGATGTGACAGGGAAGTTCTATGGCTACACCTTC
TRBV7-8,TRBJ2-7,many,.,CASSPGPRASYEQYF,TGTGCCAGCAGCCCGGGACCGCGAGCCTCCTACGAGCAGTACTTC
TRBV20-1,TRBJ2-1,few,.,CSARFLRESYNEQFF,TGCAGTGCTAGATTCCTCCGGGAGAGCTACAATGAGCAGTTCTTC
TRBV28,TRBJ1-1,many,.,CASSLYGLFKNTEAFF,TGTGCCAGCAGTTTATATGGCCTATTTAAGAACACTGAAGCTTTCTTT
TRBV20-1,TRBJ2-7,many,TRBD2,CSARGGTSGQYEQYF,TGCAGTGCTAGAGGAGGGACTAGCGGGCAGTACGAGCAGTACTTC
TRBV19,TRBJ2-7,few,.,CASSTDASYEQYF,TGTGCCAGTAGTACGGACGCCTCCTACGAGCAGTACTTC
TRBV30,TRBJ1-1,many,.,CAWSGLGNTEAFF,TGTGCCTGGAGCGGATTAGGGAACACTGAAGCTTTCTTT
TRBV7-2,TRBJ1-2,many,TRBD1,CASSTPGQGLPNYGYTF,TGTGCCAGCAGCACTCCGGGACAGGGGCTTCCTAACTATGGCTACACCTTC
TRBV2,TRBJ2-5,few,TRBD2,CATRGLARWETQYF,TGTGCCACGAGAGGACTAGCCCGGTGGGAGACCCAGTACTTC
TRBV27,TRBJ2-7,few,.,CASSFADGYEQYF,TGTGCCAGCAGTTTCGCAGACGGCTACGAGCAGTACTTC
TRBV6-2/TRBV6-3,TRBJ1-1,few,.,CASSWGGGEAFF,TGTGCCAGCAGTTGGGGTGGAGGCGAGGCTTTCTTT
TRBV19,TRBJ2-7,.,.,CASSITGVTYEQYF,TGTGCCAGTAGTATTACCGGGGTAACCTACGAGCAGTACTTC
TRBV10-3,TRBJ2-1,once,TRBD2,CAISEPSGSSYNEQFF,TGTGCCATCAGTGAACCTAGCGGGAGCTCCTACAATGAGCAGTTCTTC
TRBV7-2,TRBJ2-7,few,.,CASSLFGASSYEQYF,TGTGCCAGCAGCTTATTTGGCGCCAGCTCCTACGAGCAGTACTTC
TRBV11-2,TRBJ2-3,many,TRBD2,CASSPGGAWPDTQYF,TGTGCCAGCAGCCCCGGGGGGGCCTGGCCAGATACGCAGTATTTT
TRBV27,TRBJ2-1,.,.,CASSPTTGKNEQFF,TGTGCCAGCAGTCCCACCACCGGGAAAAATGAGCAGTTCTTC
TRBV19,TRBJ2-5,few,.,CASSKGQTKTYQETQYF,TGTGCCAGTAGTAAAGGACAGACGAAAACTTACCAAGAGACCCAGTACTTC
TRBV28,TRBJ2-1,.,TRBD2,CASSPPGSGSLGEQFF,TGTGCCAGCAGTCCCCCCGGTAGCGGGAGTCTAGGTGAGCAGTTCTTC
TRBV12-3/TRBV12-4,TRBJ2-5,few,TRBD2,CASRTHGTSGTKETQYF,TGTGCCAGCAGAACACACGGGACTAGCGGGACCAAAGAGACCCAGTACTTC